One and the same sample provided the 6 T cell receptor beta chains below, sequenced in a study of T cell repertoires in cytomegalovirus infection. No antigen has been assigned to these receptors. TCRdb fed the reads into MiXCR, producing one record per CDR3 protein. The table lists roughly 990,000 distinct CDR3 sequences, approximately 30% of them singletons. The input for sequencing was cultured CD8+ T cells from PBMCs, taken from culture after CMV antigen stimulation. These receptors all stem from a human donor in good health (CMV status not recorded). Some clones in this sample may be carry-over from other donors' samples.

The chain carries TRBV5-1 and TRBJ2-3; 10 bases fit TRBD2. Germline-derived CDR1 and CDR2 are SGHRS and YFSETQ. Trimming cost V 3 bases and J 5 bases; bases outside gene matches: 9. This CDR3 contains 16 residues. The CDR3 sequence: CASSSLAGAKRDTQYF. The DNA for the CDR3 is TGCGCCAGCAGCTCCCTAGCGGGGGCCAAGAGAGATACGCAGTATTTT. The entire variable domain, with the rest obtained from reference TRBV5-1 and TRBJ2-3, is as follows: KAGVTQTPRYLIKTRGQQVTLSCSPISGHRSVSWYQQTPGQGLQFLFEYFSETQRNKGNFPGRFSGRQFSNSRSEMNVSTLELGDSALYLCASSSLAGAKRDTQYFGPGTRLTVL.

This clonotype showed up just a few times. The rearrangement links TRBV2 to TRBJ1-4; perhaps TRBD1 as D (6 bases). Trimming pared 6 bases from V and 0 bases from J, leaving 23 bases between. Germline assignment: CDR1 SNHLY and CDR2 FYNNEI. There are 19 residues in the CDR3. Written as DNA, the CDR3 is TGTGCCAGCAGGGGGACAACAGGCGCCCTACTAACAACTAATGAAAAACTGTTTTTT. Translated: CASRGTTGALLTTNEKLFF.

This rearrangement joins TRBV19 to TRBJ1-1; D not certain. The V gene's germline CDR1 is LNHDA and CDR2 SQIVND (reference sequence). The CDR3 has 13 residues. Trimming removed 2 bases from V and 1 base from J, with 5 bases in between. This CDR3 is CASSITWNTEAFF. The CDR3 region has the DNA TGTGCCAGTAGTATAACTTGGAACACTGAAGCTTTCTTT.

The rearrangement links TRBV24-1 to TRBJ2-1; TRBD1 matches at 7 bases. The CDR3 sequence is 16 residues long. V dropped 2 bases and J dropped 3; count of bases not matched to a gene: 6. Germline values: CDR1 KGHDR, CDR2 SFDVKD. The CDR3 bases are TGTGCCACCAGTGATTCTGACAGGGCGATCTACAATGAGCAGTTCTTC. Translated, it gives CATSDSDRAIYNEQFF.

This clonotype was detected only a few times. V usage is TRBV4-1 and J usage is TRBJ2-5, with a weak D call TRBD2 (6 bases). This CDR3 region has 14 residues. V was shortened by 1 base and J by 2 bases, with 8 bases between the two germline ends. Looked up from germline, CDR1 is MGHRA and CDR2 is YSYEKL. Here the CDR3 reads CASSQAGVQETQYF. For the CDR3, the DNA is TGCGCCAGCAGCCAAGCGGGGGTACAAGAGACCCAGTACTTC.

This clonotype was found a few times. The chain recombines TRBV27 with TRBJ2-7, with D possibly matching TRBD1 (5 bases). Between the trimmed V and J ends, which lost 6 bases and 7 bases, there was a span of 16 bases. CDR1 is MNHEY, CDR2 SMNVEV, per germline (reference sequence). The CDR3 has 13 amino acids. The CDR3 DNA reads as TGTGCCAGCAGCGCAGGGTATTTGAGGGAGCAGTACGTC. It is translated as CASSAGYLREQYV.